Shown below are 13 T cell receptor beta chains from a single sample sequenced in a study of molecular identifiers for immune sequencing clone quantification. TCRdb analysed the PCR reads with MiXCR anew, one entry per CDR3 protein. The sample carries about 640,000 distinct CDR3 sequences, less than 20% recorded once. The sample comprised naive CD8+ T cells from blood, with Jurkat cell RNA spiked in. The subset denotes: FACS-sorted CD8+CD4-CCR7+CD45RA+ naive T cells. The origin of the receptors is a human donor in good health. Some libraries in this study had Jurkat cell RNA spiked in.

Comment on this clonotype: With a much larger clone just one base away, this may be a read error. For the CDR3, the DNA is TGTGCCGGCAGCGGATCCCTAGTAATAAATGAAAAACTGTTTTTT. Translating it yields CAGSGSLVINEKLFF. This rearrangement joins TRBV2 to TRBJ1-4; no reliable D call. This CDR3 is built from 15 residues. Germline-derived CDR1 and CDR2 are SNHLY and FYNNEI.

This clonotype was counted between two and nine times. The chain recombines TRBV19 with TRBJ1-5; D remains unclear. The germline V gene has CDR1 LNHDA and CDR2 SQIVND (reference sequence). Trimming cost V 3 bases and J 9 bases, with 12 bases left between them. CDR3 length: 13 amino acids. The CDR3 here is CASSIGSIRPQHF. CDR3 DNA: TGTGCCAGTAGTATCGGGAGTATCAGGCCCCAGCATTTT.

V gene TRBV28 combines with J gene TRBJ2-7; 9 bases match TRBD1. This CDR3 region has 15 residues. The trim removed 3 bases at V and 0 bases at J, leaving 3 bases unmatched. CDR1 and CDR2 from the germline V gene are MDHEN and SYDVKM. The CDR3 sequence is CASSLRTGDSYEQYF. The CDR3, as DNA: TGTGCCAGCAGTTTGCGGACAGGGGACTCCTACGAGCAGTACTTC.

Turning to this clonotype: This may come from a read error, since a much larger clone is one base off. This CDR3 fails to terminate in the conserved phenylalanine or tryptophan, so it likely reflects a read error. The CDR3 reads CASSTGRRDQPQHS. The CDR3 region has the DNA TGTGCCAGCAGCACTGGTCGTCGAGATCAGCCCCAGCATTCT. The V gene is TRBV5-6, the J gene TRBJ1-5, with unresolved D. The CDR3 has 14 amino acids. Germline CDR1 is SGHDT and CDR2 is YYEEEE. V was pared by 4 bases and J by 5 bases, with 13 bases between.

This chain connects TRBV7-9 to TRBJ2-1; possibly TRBD2 for D (5 bases). V lost 4 bases, J lost 4 bases, and 20 bases lay in between. The CDR3 extends over 17 amino acids. Germline CDR1 SEHNR, CDR2 FQNEAQ (reference sequence). As DNA, the CDR3 is TGTGCCAGCAGCTCATTAGGAGGTTCATCCAAATACAATGAGCAGTTCTTC. Amino acids: CASSSLGGSSKYNEQFF.

Comment on this clonotype: This may come from a read error, since a much larger clone is one base off. V gene TRBV6-6 combines with J gene TRBJ2-1, with 10 bases identical to TRBD2. V lost 8 bases, J lost 8 bases, and 12 bases stayed unmatched. Per germline, CDR1 MNHNY and CDR2 SVGAGI (reference sequence). The CDR3 totals 15 residues. The CDR3 loop reads CASGTLAGAVDEQFF. The CDR3 nucleotides read TGTGCCAGCGGTACCCTAGCGGGAGCTGTGGATGAGCAGTTCTTC.

This clonotype has only a few counts. The V call is TRBV10-3, the J call TRBJ2-3, with D possibly TRBD1 on 6 matching bases. This CDR3 contains 14 residues. V lost 6 bases and J 3 bases, leaving 13 bases between the germline ends. The germline gives CDR1 ENHRY, CDR2 SYGVKD. Here the CDR3 DNA reads TGTGCCATCAGACTTGGGGGCGCGACAGATACGCAGTATTTT. This gives the protein CAIRLGGATDTQYF.

V gene TRBV13 combines with J gene TRBJ2-1, with D tentatively TRBD1 (6 bases). Trimming removed 5 bases from V and 0 bases from J, with 20 bases in between. CDR1 and CDR2 from the germline V gene are PRHDT and FYEKMQ (reference sequence). This CDR3 region has 18 residues. The CDR3 region is CASSTPDNRAGSYNEQFF. The CDR3 DNA follows: TGTGCCAGCAGCACCCCCGACAACAGGGCAGGCTCCTACAATGAGCAGTTCTTC.

J is TRBJ1-5 and V is TRBV19; 7 nucleotides match TRBD1. V shed 6 bases and J 4 bases; nucleotides not matched to a gene: 9. Germline values: CDR1 LNHDA, CDR2 SQIVND (reference sequence). This CDR3 region has 15 residues. The chain's CDR3 is CASRPWDSPNQPQHF. As DNA, the CDR3 is TGTGCCAGTAGACCCTGGGACAGTCCTAATCAGCCCCAGCATTTT.

The rearrangement links TRBV4-3 to TRBJ2-7, with TRBD1 matching 8 bases. CDR3 length: 17 amino acids. V shed 4 bases, J shed 5 bases, and the junction held 16 bases outside the gene matches. The germline V gene encodes CDR1 LGHNA and CDR2 YSLEER. Here the CDR3 DNA reads TGCGCCAGCAGCCCAGGACAGGGTCGATCGTTTCCCCACGAGCAGTACTTC. Its protein is CASSPGQGRSFPHEQYF.

This clonotype was recorded a few times. V usage is TRBV27 and J usage is TRBJ2-3; possibly TRBD2 for D (5 bases). V gave up 5 bases and J gave up 2 bases, with 20 bases separating them. Germline V gene lookup returns CDR1 MNHEY and CDR2 SMNVEV (reference sequence). The CDR3 consists of 17 residues. The CDR3 region has the DNA TGTGCCAGCAGTATGACCGGGCGGGCTCTTCCCACAGATACGCAGTATTTT. Amino acids: CASSMTGRALPTDTQYF.

This clonotype has more than one count but fewer than ten. The DNA for the CDR3 is TGTGCCAGCAGCCCCATTGCCGGGACAGGGAGTGAGACCCAGTACTTC. Amino acids: CASSPIAGTGSETQYF. V is TRBV27 and J is TRBJ2-5; 9 bases are shared with TRBD1. The V and J ends lost 6 bases and 5 bases, in that order; junction bases with no gene match: 13. There are 16 residues in the CDR3. Germline V gene data show CDR1 as MNHEY and CDR2 as SMNVEV (reference sequence).

This clonotype was seen repeatedly, ten times or more. The CDR3 is CASSLGGVWTEAFF. The DNA of the CDR3 is TGTGCCAGCAGCCTCGGTGGTGTTTGGACTGAAGCTTTCTTT. This chain links TRBV7-9 with TRBJ1-1; D uncertain. CDR1 and CDR2 (germline): SEHNR, FQNEAQ (reference sequence). V was pared by 5 bases and J by 5 bases, with 15 bases between. This CDR3 has 14 amino acids.